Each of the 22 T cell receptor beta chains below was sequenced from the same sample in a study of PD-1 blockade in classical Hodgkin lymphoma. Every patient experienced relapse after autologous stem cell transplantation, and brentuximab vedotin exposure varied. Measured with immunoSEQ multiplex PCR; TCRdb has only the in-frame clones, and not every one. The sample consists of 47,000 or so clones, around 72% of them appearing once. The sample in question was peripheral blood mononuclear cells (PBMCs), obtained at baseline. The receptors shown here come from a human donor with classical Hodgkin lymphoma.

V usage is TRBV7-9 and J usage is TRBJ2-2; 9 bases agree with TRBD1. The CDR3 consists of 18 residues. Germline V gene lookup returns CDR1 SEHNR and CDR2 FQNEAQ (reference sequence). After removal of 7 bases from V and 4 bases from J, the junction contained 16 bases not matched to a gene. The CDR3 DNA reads TGTGCCAGCACCACCACCCCGGGGGCGACAGGGGGCACCGGGGAGCTGTTTTTT. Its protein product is CASTTTPGATGGTGELFF.

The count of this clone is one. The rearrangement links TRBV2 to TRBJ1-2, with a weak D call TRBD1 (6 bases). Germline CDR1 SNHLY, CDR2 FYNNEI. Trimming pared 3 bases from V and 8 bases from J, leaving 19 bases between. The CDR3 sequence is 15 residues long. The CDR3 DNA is TGTGCCAGCAGTGAGTTACCGCGGGGGGCGGACGGCTACACCTTC. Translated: CASSELPRGADGYTF.

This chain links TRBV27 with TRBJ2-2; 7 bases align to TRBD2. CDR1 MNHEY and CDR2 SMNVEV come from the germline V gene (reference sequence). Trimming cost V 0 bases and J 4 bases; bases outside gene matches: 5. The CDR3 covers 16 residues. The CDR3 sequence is CASSLSGGSGTGELFF. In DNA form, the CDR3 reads TGTGCCAGCAGTTTATCGGGCGGGAGCGGCACCGGGGAGCTGTTTTTT.

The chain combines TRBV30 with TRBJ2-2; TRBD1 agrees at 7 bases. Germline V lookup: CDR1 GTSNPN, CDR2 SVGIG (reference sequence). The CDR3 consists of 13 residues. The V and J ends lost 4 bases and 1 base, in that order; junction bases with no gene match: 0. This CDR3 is CAWNRGNTGELFF. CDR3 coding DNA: TGTGCCTGGAACAGGGGGAACACCGGGGAGCTGTTTTTT.

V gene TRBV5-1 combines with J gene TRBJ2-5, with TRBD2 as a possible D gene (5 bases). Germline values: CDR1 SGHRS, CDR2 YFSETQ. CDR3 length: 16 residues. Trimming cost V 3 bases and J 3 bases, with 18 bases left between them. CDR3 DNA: TGCGCCAGCAGCTACAAACGGGCTAGCAGAGAAGAGACCCAGTACTTC. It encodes CASSYKRASREETQYF.

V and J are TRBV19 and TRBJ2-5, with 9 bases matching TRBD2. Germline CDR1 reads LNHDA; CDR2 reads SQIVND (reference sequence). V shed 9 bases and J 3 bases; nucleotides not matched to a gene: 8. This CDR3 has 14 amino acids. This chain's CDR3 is CASRVAGAKETQYF. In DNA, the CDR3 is TGTGCCAGCCGCGTAGCGGGGGCAAAAGAGACCCAGTACTTC.

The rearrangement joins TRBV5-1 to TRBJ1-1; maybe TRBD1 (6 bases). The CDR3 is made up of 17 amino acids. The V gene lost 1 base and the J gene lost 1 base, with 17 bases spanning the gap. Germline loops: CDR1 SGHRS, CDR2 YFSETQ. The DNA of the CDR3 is TGCGCCAGCAGCTTGAGCGGGGGCACCATGGGGAACACTGAAGCTTTCTTT. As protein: CASSLSGGTMGNTEAFF.

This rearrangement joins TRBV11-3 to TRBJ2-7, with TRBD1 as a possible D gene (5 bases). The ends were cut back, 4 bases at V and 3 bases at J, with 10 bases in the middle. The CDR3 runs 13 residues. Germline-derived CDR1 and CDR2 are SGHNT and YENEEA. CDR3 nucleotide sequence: TGTGCCAGCAGCTCCAGGGTCAACTACGAGCAGTACTTC. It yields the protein CASSSRVNYEQYF.

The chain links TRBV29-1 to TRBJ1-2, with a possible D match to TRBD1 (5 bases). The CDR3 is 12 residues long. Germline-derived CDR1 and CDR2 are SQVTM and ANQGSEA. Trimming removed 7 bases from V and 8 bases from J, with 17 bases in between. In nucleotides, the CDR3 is TGCAGCGCCGGACGGGGGGACGGCGGCTACACCTTC. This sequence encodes CSAGRGDGGYTF.

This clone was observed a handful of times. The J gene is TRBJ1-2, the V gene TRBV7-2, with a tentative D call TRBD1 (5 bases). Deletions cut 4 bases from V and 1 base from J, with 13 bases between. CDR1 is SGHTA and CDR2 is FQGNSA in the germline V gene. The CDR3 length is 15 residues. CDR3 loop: CASSSDSGGNYGYTF. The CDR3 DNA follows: TGTGCCAGCAGCTCGGACTCGGGGGGTAACTATGGCTACACCTTC.

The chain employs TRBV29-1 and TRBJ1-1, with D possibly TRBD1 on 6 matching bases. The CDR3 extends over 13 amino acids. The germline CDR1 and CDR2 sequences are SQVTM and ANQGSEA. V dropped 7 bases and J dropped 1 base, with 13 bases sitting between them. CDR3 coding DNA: TGCAGCGCCCGACAGGCCTCGAACACTGAAGCTTTCTTT. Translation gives CSARQASNTEAFF. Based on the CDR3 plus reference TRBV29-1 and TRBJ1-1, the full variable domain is SAVISQKPSRDICQRGTSLTIQCQVDSQVTMMFWYRQQPGQSLTLIATANQGSEATYESGFVIDKFPISRPNLTFSTLTVSNMSPEDSSIYLCSARQASNTEAFFGQGTRLTVV.

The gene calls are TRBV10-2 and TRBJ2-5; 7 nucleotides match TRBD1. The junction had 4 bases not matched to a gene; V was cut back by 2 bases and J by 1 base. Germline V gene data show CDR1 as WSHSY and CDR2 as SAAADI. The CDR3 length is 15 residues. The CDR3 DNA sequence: TGCGCCAGCAGTGAGCGGACAGGAGCCCAAGAGACCCAGTACTTC. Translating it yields CASSERTGAQETQYF.

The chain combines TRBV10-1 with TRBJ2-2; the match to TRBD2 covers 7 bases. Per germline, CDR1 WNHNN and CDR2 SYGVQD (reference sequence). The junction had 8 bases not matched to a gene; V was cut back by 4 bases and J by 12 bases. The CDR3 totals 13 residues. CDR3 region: CASSATSLAQLFF. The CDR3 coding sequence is TGCGCCAGCAGTGCGACTAGCCTGGCGCAGCTGTTTTTT.

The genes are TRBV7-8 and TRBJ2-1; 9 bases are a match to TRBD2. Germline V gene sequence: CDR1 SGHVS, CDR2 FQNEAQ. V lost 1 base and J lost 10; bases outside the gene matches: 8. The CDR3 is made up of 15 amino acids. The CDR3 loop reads CASSLVSGTSWEQFF. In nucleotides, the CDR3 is TGTGCCAGCAGCTTAGTTAGCGGGACTAGCTGGGAGCAGTTCTTC. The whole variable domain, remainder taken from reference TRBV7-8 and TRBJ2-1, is GAGVSQSPRYKVAKRGQDVALRCDPISGHVSLFWYQQALGQGPEFLTYFQNEAQLDKSGLPSDRFFAERPEGSVSTLKIQRTQQEDSAVYLCASSLVSGTSWEQFFGPGTRLTVL.

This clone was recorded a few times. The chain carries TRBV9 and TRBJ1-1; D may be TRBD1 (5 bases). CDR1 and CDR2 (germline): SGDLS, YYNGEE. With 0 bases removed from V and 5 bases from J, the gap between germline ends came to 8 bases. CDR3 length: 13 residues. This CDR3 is CASSVEGWTEAFF. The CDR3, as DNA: TGTGCCAGCAGCGTAGAGGGGTGGACTGAAGCTTTCTTT.

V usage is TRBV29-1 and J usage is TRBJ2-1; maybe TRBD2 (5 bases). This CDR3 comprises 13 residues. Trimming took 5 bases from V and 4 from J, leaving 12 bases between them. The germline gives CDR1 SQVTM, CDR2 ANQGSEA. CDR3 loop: CSVHGENYNEQFF. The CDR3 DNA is TGCAGCGTTCACGGGGAGAATTACAATGAGCAGTTCTTC.

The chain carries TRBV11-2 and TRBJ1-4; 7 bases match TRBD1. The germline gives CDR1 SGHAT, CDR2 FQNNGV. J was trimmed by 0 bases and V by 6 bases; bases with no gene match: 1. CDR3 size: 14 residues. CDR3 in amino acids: CASRGQSTNEKLFF. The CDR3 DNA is TGTGCCAGCAGGGGACAGTCAACTAATGAAAAACTGTTTTTT.

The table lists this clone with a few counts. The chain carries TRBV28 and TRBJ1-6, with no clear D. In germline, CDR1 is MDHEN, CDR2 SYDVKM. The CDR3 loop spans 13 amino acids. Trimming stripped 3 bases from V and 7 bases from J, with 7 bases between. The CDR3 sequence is CASSLRTNSPLHF. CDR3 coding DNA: TGTGCCAGCAGTTTGAGGACGAATTCACCCCTCCACTTT.

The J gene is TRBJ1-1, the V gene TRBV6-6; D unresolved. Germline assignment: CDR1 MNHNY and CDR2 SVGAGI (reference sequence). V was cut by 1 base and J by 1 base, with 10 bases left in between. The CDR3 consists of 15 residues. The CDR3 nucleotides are TGTGCCAGCAGTTACTATGGTGGGAAGAACACTGAAGCTTTCTTT. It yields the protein CASSYYGGKNTEAFF.

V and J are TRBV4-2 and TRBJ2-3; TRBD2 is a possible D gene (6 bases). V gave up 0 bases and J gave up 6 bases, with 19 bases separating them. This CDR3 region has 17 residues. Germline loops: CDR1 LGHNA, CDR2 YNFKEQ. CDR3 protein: CASSQEGGAAQRDTQYF. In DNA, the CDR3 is TGTGCCAGCAGCCAAGAGGGAGGAGCGGCCCAGAGGGATACGCAGTATTTT.

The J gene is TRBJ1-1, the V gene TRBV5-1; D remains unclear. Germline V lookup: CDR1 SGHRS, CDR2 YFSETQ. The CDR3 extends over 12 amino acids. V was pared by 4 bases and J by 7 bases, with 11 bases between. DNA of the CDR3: TGCGCCAGCAGCGGAGGGCTGGGTGAAGCTTTCTTT. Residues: CASSGGLGEAFF.

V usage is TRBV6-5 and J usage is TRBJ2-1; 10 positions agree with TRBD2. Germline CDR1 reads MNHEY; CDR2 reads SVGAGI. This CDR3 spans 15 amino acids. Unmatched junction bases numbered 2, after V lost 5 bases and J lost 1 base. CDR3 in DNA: TGTGCCAGCAGTCCGGGACTAGCGTCCTACAATGAGCAGTTCTTC. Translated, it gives CASSPGLASYNEQFF.